This TCR beta chain emerged from a study of Graves' ophthalmopathy and Graves' hyperthyroidism. This clonotype occurred many times. TCR beta CDR3 regions were amplified from RNA transcripts. RT-PCR was first run with HTBI primers, then multiplex PCR in a second round. Each CDR3 protein is one row after TCRdb ran MiXCR on the multiplex PCR reads. The sample holds roughly 1.1 million distinct CDR3 sequences, about two fifths seen once. The sequence was obtained from an adult man with Graves' hyperthyroidism. Specimen: peripheral blood or thyroid tissue (not recorded which).

DNA of the CDR3: TGTGCCAGCAATCCGGACAGGGTCGTAACCGGGGAGCTGTTTTTT. This translates into CASNPDRVVTGELFF. This chain joins TRBV2 and TRBJ2-2; 8 bases are shared with TRBD1. The CDR3 is made up of 15 amino acids. Germline values: CDR1 SNHLY, CDR2 FYNNEI. Trimming cost V 7 bases and J 5 bases; bases outside gene matches: 9. The variable domain in full, with the rest retrieved from reference TRBV2 and TRBJ2-2, is EPEVTQTPSHQVTQMGQEVILRCVPISNHLYFYWYRQILGQKVEFLVSFYNNEISEKSEIFDDQFSVERPDGSNFTLKIRSTKLEDSAMYFCASNPDRVVTGELFFGEGSRLTVL.